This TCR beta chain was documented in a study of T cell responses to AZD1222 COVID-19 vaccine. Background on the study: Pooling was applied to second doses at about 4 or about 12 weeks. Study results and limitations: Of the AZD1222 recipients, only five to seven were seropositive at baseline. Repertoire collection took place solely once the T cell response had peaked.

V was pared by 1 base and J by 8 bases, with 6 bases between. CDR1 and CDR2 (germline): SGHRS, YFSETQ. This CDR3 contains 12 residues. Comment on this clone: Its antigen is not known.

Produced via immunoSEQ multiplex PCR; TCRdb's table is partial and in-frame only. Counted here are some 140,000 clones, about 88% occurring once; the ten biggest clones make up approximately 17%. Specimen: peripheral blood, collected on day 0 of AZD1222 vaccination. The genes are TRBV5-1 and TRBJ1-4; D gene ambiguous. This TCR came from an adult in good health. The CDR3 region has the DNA TGCGCCAGCAGCTTGCAAGGCGAAAAACTGTTTTTT. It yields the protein CASSLQGEKLFF.